Detailed here is one T cell receptor (beta chain). Its antigen is not identified. The junction had 8 bases not matched to a gene; V was cut back by 0 bases and J by 1 base. Germline lookup yields CDR1 SGHRS and CDR2 YFSETQ. CDR3 size: 18 residues. This entry is derived from a study of PD-1 blockade in classical Hodgkin lymphoma. Whole-study results and caveats: CD4+ TCR diversity climbed significantly by C4D1, unlike CD8+ TCR diversity. Individuals initiating nivolumab under 1 year after ASCT were excluded.

Each patient's relapse followed autologous stem cell transplantation, and brentuximab vedotin exposure varied. Profiled with immunoSEQ multiplex PCR; TCRdb holds only in-frame clones, not every one. The table has some 62,000 clones, approximately 88% seen once. This material consisted of peripheral blood mononuclear cells (PBMCs), taken at baseline. V is TRBV5-1 and J is TRBJ2-7; 12 bases map to TRBD2. The clonotype comes from a human donor with classical Hodgkin lymphoma. CDR3 DNA: TGCGCCAGCAGCTTGGCCACTAGCGGGGGGCTTAAGTCCTACGAGCAGTACTTC. Translating it yields CASSLATSGGLKSYEQYF.